In its sample, the clone carrying this TCR beta chain was seen many times. What it binds is unknown. The data are from a study of regulatory T cells in long-lasting Graves disease. Study-level points and caveats: Repertoires from persistent disease leaned toward TRBV28, TRBJ1-2 and TRBJ2-5.

Time point indicated: newly diagnosed GD, antithyroid drugs for less than 3 months. Preparation of the TCR library used RNA extracted from PBMCs. The authors drew about 9 milliliters of peripheral blood into EDTA tubes. This CDR3 contains 11 residues. V dropped 6 bases and J dropped 5 bases, with 7 bases sitting between them. CDR1 and CDR2 from the germline V gene are MDHEN and SYDVKM. Investigators prepared the TCR beta libraries by applying iRepertoire HTBI primers and Arm-PCR of CDR3 regions. TCRdb ran MiXCR on the multiplex PCR reads and lists one entry per CDR3 protein. The sample holds fewer than 550,000 distinct CDR3 sequences, 16% seen once. This sample was shared with a second study, whose subject was T cells in Graves' hyperthyroidism and ophthalmopathy. That report notes: Peripheral blood also featured most of the thyroid clonotypes expanded above 0.001. The model made its ophthalmopathy prediction, and onset followed a median about 6 months later.

The material was peripheral blood mononuclear cells (PBMCs), obtained at new diagnosis, from a patient treated with antithyroid drugs. The source is a woman between 18 and 29 years old with Graves disease. The V gene is TRBV28, the J gene TRBJ1-1; D call uncertain. This CDR3 reads CASSPRTEAFF. The CDR3 region has the DNA TGTGCCAGCAGCCCACGGACTGAAGCTTTCTTT.